The text below deals with one T cell receptor (beta chain). Assays examined approximately 99,000 TCR templates per sample. Repertoires were generated with immunoSEQ multiplex PCR, while TCRdb's copy carries only in-frame clones and drops some. The sample has around 100,000 clones, about 94% seen once. The record originates from a study of siplizumab effects on memory and regulatory T cells. This CDR3 is built from 17 residues. Trimming removed 0 bases from V and 3 bases from J; junction bases left unmatched: 5. Germline V gene data show CDR1 as LNHNV and CDR2 as YYDKDF (reference sequence). The chain recombines TRBV15 with TRBJ2-1, with 10 bases matching TRBD2. The sequenced sample was Tregs sorted from blood. This clonotype was obtained from a human donor in good health. The CDR3 protein is CATSRDGLAGGYNEQFF. The CDR3 region has the DNA TGTGCCACCAGCAGAGATGGTTTAGCGGGGGGCTACAATGAGCAGTTCTTC.